One TCR beta chain is described in this entry. At one boundary the junction diverges from the germline segment, which might be a read error. The sample comes from a study of blood T cells in healthy people across ages. It was with a sample-barcoded 5' primer and a J-beta primer mix that a second PCR of roughly 6 to 12 cycles was run. TCRdb passed the 5' RACE reads through MiXCR, listing each CDR3 protein once. In the table there are about 830,000 distinct CDR3 sequences, approximately 65% of which are singletons. The CDR3 extends over 15 amino acids. CDR1 is DFQATT, CDR2 SNEGSKA, per germline (reference sequence).

This receptor was identified in a man under 40 in good health. The sequenced sample consisted of blood. The chain joins TRBV20-1 to TRBJ2-1, with a possible D match to TRBD1 (6 bases). CDR3 coding DNA: TGCAGTGCGCTAGAGGGACACTTCTCCTACAATAAGCAGTTCTTC. Amino acid sequence: CSALEGHFSYNKQFF.